Following are 2 T cell receptor beta chains from one sample sequenced in a study of T cells after yellow fever vaccination. TCRdb ran MiXCR on the 5' RACE reads and lists one entry per CDR3 protein. Of some 340,000 distinct CDR3 sequences in the sample, around 10% were seen once. Sample: CD4+ T cells sorted from PBMCs, taken 45 days after the yellow fever booster vaccination. The receptors were gathered from a man between 18 and 29 years old who received the YFV17D yellow fever vaccine.

Ten or more counts support this clonotype. V usage is TRBV18 and J usage is TRBJ1-1; D remains unclear. Per germline, CDR1 KGHSH and CDR2 LQKENI. The CDR3 runs 14 residues. V lost 6 bases and J 5 bases, leaving 16 bases between the germline ends. The CDR3, as DNA: TGTGCCAGCTCTTCATCACTGGAGGGAACTGAAGCTTTCTTT. Its translation is CASSSSLEGTEAFF.

This clonotype was counted at least ten times. V usage is TRBV7-8 and J usage is TRBJ2-1, with 10 bases lining up with TRBD2. V lost 5 bases, J lost 9 bases, and 10 bases stayed unmatched. This CDR3 spans 15 amino acids. Germline V gene sequence: CDR1 SGHVS, CDR2 FQNEAQ. The CDR3, as DNA: TGTGCCAGCAGCGCTTCAGGACTAGCGGACGGTGAGCAGTTCTTC. This sequence encodes CASSASGLADGEQFF.